The rows below give T cell receptor beta chains drawn from one sample of a study of T-cell reconstitution after alpha-beta-depleted transplantation in children. TCRdb independently ran MiXCR on the PCR reads; one entry per CDR3 protein. Of 250,000 to 300,000 distinct CDR3 sequences in the sample, around 10% were seen once. The specimen was PBMCs, collected before TCRalphabeta/CD19-depleted stem cell transplant. Receptor source: a boy under three years old with acute myeloid leukemia, due to receive a stem cell transplant. Each CDR3 is given with its conserved first and last residue. A D gene is named only where the DNA matches it firmly. Size values are once, few and many counts, or a class for expanded clones, and some rows have none.

NA many TRBJ1-3 TRBV11-2 TGTGCCAGCAGCACCCGAGGAGGGGGACCCTCTGGAAACACCATATATTTT CASSTRGGGPSGNTIYF
TRBD2 many TRBJ2-1 TRBV4-1 TGCGCCAGCAGCCACCCGGGACTAAACTACAATGAGCAGTTCTTC CASSHPGLNYNEQFF
NA many TRBJ1-6 TRBV5-1 TGCGCCAGCAGCCCGGACAGCCTCAATTCACCCCTCCACTTT CASSPDSLNSPLHF
NA NA TRBJ2-2 TRBV7-2 TGTGCCAGCAGCCATCTCATATGGGCCGGGGAGCTGTTTTTT CASSHLIWAGELFF
NA many TRBJ2-1 TRBV10-3 TGTGCCATCAGAAGGGCAGCCGGCGGCAATGAGCAGTTCTTC CAIRRAAGGNEQFF
NA NA TRBJ1-5 TRBV7-2 TGTGCCAGCAGCTTATGGGGGGGAGGTCAGCCCCAGCATTTT CASSLWGGGQPQHF
NA many TRBJ2-1 TRBV3-1 TGTGCCAGCAGACGTCACTCCGGGGTGAGGGACAATGAGCAGTTCTTC CASRRHSGVRDNEQFF
NA many TRBJ2-7 TRBV5-6 TGTGCCAGCAGCTTGGTAGTCAGCTCCTACGAGCAGTACTTC CASSLVVSSYEQYF
NA many TRBJ2-2 TRBV18 TGTGCCAGCTCATCTCGACTAGTGGGGACCGGGGAGCTGTTTTTT CASSSRLVGTGELFF
TRBD1 many TRBJ2-6 TRBV27 TGTGCCAGCAGTTCGGGACAGGTCCTCTCTGGGGCCAACGTCCTGACTTTC CASSSGQVLSGANVLTF
TRBD1 few TRBJ1-2 TRBV19 TGTGCCAGTAGTACCGGACAGGGAAGGTTTAACTATGGCTACACCTTC CASSTGQGRFNYGYTF
TRBD1 many TRBJ1-1 TRBV13 TGTGCCAGCAGCCCTTTGACAGGGAAGAACACTGAAGCTTTCTTT CASSPLTGKNTEAFF
NA many TRBJ2-1 TRBV7-9 TGTGCCAGCGACCGACAGATCTCCTACAATGAGCAGTTCTTC CASDRQISYNEQFF
TRBD2 many TRBJ2-1 TRBV9 TGTGCCAGCAGCGTGGGAGGACTAGCGGGGGGCTCCTACAATGAGCAGTTCTTC CASSVGGLAGGSYNEQFF
NA few TRBJ1-5 TRBV5-6 TGTGCCAGCAGCTCTGCCTCCAGTTTTCCCCACAATCAGCCCCAGCATTTT CASSSASSFPHNQPQHF
TRBD1 many TRBJ2-7 TRBV5-1 TGCGCCAGCAGCTTGGGGACAGGGGGTCCCTCCGAGCAGTACTTC CASSLGTGGPSEQYF
TRBD1 many TRBJ2-7 TRBV12-3/TRBV12-4 TGTGCCAGCAACTACAGGGGATCCAACGAGCAGTACTTC CASNYRGSNEQYF
TRBD2 many TRBJ2-1 TRBV7-3 TGTGCCAGCAGCTTAAGTAGCGGGGGGGCCAATGAGCAGTTCTTC CASSLSSGGANEQFF
NA many TRBJ2-1 TRBV20-1 TGCAGTGCTAGAGATTTCCATGGGGGCAATGAGCAGTTCTTC CSARDFHGGNEQFF
TRBD2 many TRBJ2-1 TRBV24-1 TGTGCCACCAGTGGAACTAGCGGGGTCAATCAGGAGCAGTTCTTC CATSGTSGVNQEQFF
TRBD1 few TRBJ2-3 TRBV15 TGTGCCACCAGTCCCCGGACAGGGAAGGATACGCAGTATTTT CATSPRTGKDTQYF
TRBD1 many TRBJ2-5 TRBV4-3 TGCGCCAGCAGCCGGGACAGGGGATGGGAGACCCAGTACTTC CASSRDRGWETQYF
TRBD2 few TRBJ2-1 TRBV7-9 TGTGCCAGCAGCTTACTCCCGGGACTAGCCTACAATGAGCAGTTCTTC CASSLLPGLAYNEQFF
TRBD2 NA TRBJ2-7 TRBV20-1 TGCAGTCCATTGAGCGGGGCGGTCTACGAGCAGTACTTC CSPLSGAVYEQYF
TRBD1 many TRBJ2-7 TRBV5-6 TGTGCCAGCAGCTTCCGAACCTACAGGGGGTACGAGCAGTACTTC CASSFRTYRGYEQYF
TRBD1 many TRBJ2-7 TRBV28 TGTGCCAGCAGTCTAATCCGGGACAGGGGGGCCTACGAGCAGTACTTC CASSLIRDRGAYEQYF
TRBD2 many TRBJ2-2 TRBV28 TGTGCCAGCAGTTTAAGAAAGTATCGCGGGGGAAGTACCGGGGAGCTGTTTTTT CASSLRKYRGGSTGELFF